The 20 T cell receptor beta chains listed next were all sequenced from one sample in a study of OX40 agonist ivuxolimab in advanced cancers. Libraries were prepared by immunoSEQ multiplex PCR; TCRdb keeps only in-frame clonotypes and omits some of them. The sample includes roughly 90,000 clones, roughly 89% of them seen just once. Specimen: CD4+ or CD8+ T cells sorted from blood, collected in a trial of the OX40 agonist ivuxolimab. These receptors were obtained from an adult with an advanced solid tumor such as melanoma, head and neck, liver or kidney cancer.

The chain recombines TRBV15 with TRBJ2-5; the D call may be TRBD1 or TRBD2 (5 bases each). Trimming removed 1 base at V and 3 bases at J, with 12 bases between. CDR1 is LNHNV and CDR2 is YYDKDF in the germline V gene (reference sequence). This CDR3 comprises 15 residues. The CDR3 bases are TGTGCCACCAGCAGAGGGGACGCCTCCGAAGAGACCCAGTACTTC. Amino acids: CATSRGDASEETQYF.

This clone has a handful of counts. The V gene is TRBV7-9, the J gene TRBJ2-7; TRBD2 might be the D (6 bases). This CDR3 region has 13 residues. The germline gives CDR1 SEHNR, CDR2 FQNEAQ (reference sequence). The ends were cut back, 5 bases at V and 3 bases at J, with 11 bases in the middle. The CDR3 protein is CASSIWGDYEQYF. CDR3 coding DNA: TGTGCCAGCAGCATATGGGGGGACTACGAGCAGTACTTC.

The CDR3 sequence is CASRQRTSQETQYF. DNA for the CDR3: TGCGCCAGCAGACAACGGACTAGTCAAGAGACCCAGTACTTC. The V and J genes are TRBV5-1 and TRBJ2-5, with 7 bases lining up with TRBD2. CDR1 and CDR2 from the germline V gene are SGHRS and YFSETQ. The V gene end was trimmed by 5 bases and the J gene end by 2 bases; junction bases not matched to a gene: 6. The CDR3 is 14 amino acids.

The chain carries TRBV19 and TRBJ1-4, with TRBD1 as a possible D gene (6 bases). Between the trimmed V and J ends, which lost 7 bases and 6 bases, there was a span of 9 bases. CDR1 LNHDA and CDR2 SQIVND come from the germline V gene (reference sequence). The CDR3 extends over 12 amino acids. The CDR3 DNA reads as TGTGCCAGTAAAGGGGGAGATGAAAAACTGTTTTTT. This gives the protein CASKGGDEKLFF.

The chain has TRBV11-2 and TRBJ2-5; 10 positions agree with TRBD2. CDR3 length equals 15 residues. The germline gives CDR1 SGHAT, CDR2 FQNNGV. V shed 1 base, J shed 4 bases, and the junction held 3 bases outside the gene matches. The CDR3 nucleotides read TGTGCCAGCAGCTTAGTAGCGGGAGGCCCAGAGACCCAGTACTTC. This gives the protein CASSLVAGGPETQYF. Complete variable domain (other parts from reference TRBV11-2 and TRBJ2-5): EAGVAQSPRYKIIEKRQSVAFWCNPISGHATLYWYQQILGQGPKLLIQFQNNGVVDDSQLPKDRFSAERLKGVDSTLKIQPAKLEDSAVYLCASSLVAGGPETQYFGPGTRLLVL.

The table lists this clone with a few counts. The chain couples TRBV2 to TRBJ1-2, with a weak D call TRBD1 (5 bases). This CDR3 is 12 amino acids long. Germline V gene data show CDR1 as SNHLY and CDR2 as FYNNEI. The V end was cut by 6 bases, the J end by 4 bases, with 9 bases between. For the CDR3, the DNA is TGTGCCAGCAGCCCGACAGTCTATGGCTACACCTTC. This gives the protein CASSPTVYGYTF.

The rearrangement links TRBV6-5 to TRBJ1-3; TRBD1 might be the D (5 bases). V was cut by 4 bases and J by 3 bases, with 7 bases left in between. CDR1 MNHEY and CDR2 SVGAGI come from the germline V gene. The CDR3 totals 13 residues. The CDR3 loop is CASSSGFGNTIYF. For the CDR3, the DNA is TGTGCCAGCAGTTCAGGGTTTGGAAACACCATATATTTT.

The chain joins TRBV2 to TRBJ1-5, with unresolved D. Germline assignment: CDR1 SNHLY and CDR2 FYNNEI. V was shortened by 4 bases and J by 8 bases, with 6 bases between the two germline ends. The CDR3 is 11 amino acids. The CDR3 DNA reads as TGTGCCAGCAGTGTAGGCGAGCCCCAGCATTTT. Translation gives CASSVGEPQHF.

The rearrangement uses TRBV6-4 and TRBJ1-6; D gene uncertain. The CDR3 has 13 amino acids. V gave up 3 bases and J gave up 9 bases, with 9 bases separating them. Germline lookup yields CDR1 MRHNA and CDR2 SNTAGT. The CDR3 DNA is TGTGCCAGCAGTGAACAAGACCGTTCACCCCTCCACTTT. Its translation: CASSEQDRSPLHF.

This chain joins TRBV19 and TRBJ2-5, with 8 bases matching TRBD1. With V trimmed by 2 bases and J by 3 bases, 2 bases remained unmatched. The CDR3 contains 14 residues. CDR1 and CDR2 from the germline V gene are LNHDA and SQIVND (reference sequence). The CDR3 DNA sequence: TGTGCCAGTAGTATACAGGGGGCGGAAGAGACCCAGTACTTC. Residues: CASSIQGAEETQYF. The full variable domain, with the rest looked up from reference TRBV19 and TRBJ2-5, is DGGITQSPKYLFRKEGQNVTLSCEQNLNHDAMYWYRQDPGQGLRLIYYSQIVNDFQKGDIAEGYSVSREKKESFPLTVTSAQKNPTAFYLCASSIQGAEETQYFGPGTRLLVL.

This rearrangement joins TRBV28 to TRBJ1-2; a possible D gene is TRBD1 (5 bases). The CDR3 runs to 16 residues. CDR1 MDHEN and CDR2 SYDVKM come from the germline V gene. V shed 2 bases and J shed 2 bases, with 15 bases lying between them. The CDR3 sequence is CASSLEGRRQNYGYTF. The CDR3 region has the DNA TGTGCCAGCAGTTTAGAGGGCCGGAGACAGAACTATGGCTACACCTTC.

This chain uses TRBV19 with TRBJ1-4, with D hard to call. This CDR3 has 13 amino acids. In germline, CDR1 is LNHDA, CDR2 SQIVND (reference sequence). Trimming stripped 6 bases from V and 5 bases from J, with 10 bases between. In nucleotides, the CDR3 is TGTGCCAGTAGGCCGCGTTCGAATGAAAAACTGTTTTTT. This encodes CASRPRSNEKLFF.

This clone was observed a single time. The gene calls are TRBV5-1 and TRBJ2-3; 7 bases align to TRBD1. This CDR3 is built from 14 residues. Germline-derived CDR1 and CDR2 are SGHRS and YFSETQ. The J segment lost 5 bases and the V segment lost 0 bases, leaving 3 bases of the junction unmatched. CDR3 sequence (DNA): TGCGCCAGCAGCTTGGATAGGGGGCGAGATACGCAGTATTTT. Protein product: CASSLDRGRDTQYF.

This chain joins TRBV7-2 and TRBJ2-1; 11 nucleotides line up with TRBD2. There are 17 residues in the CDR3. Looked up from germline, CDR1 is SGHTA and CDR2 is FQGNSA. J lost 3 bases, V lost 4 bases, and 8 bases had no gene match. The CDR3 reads CASSSPTSGVSYNEQFF. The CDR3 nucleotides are TGTGCCAGCAGCTCTCCGACTAGCGGGGTCAGCTACAATGAGCAGTTCTTC.

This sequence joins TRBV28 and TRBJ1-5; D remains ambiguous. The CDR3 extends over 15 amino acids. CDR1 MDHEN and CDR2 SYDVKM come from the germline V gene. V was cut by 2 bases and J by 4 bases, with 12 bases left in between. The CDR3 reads CASSLAQFENQPQHF. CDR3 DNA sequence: TGTGCCAGCAGTTTAGCCCAGTTTGAGAATCAGCCCCAGCATTTT.

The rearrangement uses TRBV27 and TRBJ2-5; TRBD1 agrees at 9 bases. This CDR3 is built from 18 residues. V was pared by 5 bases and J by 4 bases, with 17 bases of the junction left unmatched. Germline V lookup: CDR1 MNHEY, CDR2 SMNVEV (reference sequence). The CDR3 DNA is TGTGCCAGCAGTCCTGGACAGGGGAGGGTGGTCTATAGAGAGACCCAGTACTTC. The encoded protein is CASSPGQGRVVYRETQYF.

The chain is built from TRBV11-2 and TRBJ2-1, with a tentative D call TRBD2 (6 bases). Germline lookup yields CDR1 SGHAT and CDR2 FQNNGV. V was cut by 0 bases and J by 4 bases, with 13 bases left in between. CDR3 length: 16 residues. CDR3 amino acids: CASSLDGGTVYNEQFF. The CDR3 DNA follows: TGTGCCAGCAGCTTAGATGGGGGGACGGTGTACAATGAGCAGTTCTTC.

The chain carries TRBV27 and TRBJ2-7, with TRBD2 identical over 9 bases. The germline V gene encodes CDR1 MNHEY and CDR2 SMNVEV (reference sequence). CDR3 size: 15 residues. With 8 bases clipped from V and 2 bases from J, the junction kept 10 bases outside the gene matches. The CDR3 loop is CASRRGGRDPYEQYF. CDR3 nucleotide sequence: TGTGCCAGCCGGAGGGGCGGGAGGGATCCCTACGAGCAGTACTTC.

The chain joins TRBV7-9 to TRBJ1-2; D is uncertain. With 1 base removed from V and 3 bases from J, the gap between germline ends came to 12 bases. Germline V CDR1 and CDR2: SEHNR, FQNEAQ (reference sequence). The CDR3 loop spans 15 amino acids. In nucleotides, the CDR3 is TGTGCCAGCAGCTTAGACGGCAGGACTTACTATGGCTACACCTTC. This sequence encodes CASSLDGRTYYGYTF.

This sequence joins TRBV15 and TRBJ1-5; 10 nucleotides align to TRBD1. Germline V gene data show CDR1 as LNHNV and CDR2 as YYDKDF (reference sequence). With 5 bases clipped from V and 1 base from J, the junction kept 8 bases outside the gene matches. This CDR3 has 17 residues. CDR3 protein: CATSAGTGEISNQPQHF. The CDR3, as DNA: TGTGCCACCAGCGCCGGGACAGGGGAAATAAGCAATCAGCCCCAGCATTTT. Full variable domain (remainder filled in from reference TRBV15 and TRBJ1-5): DAMVIQNPRYQVTQFGKPVTLSCSQTLNHNVMYWYQQKSSQAPKLLFHYYDKDFNNEADTPDNFQSRRPNTSFCFLDIRSPGLGDTAMYLCATSAGTGEISNQPQHFGDGTRLSIL.